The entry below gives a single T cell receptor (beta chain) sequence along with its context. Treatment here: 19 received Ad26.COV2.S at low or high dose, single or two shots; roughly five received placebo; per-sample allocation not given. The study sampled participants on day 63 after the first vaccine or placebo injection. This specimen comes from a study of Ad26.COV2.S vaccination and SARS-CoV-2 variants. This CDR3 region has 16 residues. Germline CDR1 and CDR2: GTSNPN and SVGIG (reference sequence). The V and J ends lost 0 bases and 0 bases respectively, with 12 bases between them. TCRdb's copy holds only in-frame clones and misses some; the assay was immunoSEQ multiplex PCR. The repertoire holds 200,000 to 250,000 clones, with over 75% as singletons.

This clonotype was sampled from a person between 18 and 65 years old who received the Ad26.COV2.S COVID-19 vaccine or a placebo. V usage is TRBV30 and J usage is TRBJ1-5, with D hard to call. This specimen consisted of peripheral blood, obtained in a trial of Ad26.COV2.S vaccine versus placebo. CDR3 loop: CAWSVKGANSNQPQHF. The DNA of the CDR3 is TGTGCCTGGAGTGTAAAGGGAGCTAATAGCAATCAGCCCCAGCATTTT.